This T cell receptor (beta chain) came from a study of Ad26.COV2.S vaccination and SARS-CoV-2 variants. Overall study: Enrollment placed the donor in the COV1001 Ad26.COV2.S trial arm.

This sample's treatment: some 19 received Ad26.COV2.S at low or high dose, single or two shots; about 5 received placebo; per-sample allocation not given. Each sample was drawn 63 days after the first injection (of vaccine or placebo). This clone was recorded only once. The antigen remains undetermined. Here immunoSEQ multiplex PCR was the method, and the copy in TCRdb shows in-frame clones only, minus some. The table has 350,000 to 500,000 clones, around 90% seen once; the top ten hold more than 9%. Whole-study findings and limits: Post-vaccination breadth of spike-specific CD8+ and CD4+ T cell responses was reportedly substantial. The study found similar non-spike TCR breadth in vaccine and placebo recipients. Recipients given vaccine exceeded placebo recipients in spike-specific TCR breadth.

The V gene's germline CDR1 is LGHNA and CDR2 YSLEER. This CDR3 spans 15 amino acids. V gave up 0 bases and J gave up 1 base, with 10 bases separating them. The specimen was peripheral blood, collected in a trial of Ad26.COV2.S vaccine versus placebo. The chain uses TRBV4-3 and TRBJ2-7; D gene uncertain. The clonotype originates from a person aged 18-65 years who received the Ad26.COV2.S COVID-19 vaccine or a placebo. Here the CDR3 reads CASSQDRAESYEQYF. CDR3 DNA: TGCGCCAGCAGCCAAGATCGTGCGGAGTCCTACGAGCAGTACTTC.